This TCR beta chain was obtained from a study of OX40 agonist ivuxolimab in advanced cancers. This CDR3 comprises 14 residues. The V and J ends lost 4 bases and 5 bases respectively, with 14 bases between them. Germline V CDR1 and CDR2: MNHEY, SVGAGI. The assay was immunoSEQ multiplex PCR, and TCRdb's table has in-frame clones only and misses some. In the table there are roughly 70,000 clones, about 83% of which are singletons. The chain carries TRBV6-5 and TRBJ1-1; D might be TRBD1 (5 bases). The receptor was derived from an adult with an advanced solid tumor such as melanoma, head and neck, liver or kidney cancer. Here the sequenced sample was CD4+ or CD8+ T cells sorted from blood, taken in a trial of the OX40 agonist ivuxolimab. The DNA of the CDR3 is TGTGCCAGCAGTTTTTCGGGGGGAGGGACTGAAGCTTTCTTT. This codes for CASSFSGGGTEAFF.